The 20 T cell receptor beta chains listed next were all sequenced from one sample in a study of liver allograft versus peripheral blood T cells. For the study at large: The authors compared T cell receptor repertoires in transplanted livers with those in the peripheral blood of recipients.

Each CDR3 protein is one row after TCRdb ran MiXCR on the reads. The table shows roughly 4,000 distinct CDR3 sequences, with roughly 15% occurring only once. The receptor source for this set is a human patient who had a liver transplant. Certain T cells may be donor cells from the graft.

This clonotype was observed a single time. A much larger clone is a single base away; this may be a read error. The CDR3, as DNA: TGTGCCAGCAGTTCGGTGCGGCACGAGCAGTACTTC. This sequence encodes CASSSVRHEQYF. The chain joins TRBV10-3 to TRBJ2-7; the D is unclear. This CDR3 has 12 amino acids. Looked up from germline, CDR1 is ENHRY and CDR2 is SYGVKD.

This clonotype is classed as medium-sized. The gene calls are TRBV13 and TRBJ2-4, with D uncertain. The germline gives CDR1 PRHDT, CDR2 FYEKMQ (reference sequence). Deletions cut 3 bases from V and 0 bases from J, with 6 bases between. The CDR3 contains 14 residues. CDR3 sequence: CASSLGGAKNIQYF. The CDR3 coding sequence is TGTGCCAGCAGCTTGGGCGGAGCCAAAAACATTCAGTACTTC. Together with reference TRBV13 and TRBJ2-4, the CDR3 gives the full variable domain: AAGVIQSPRHLIKEKRETATLKCYPIPRHDTVYWYQQGPGQDPQFLISFYEKMQSDKGSIPDRFSAQQFSDYHSELNMSSLELGDSALYFCASSLGGAKNIQYFGAGTRLSVL.

This chain joins TRBV30 and TRBJ2-3; D perhaps matches TRBD2 (6 bases). The CDR3 sequence is 15 residues long. The V gene's germline CDR1 is GTSNPN and CDR2 SVGIG (reference sequence). Deletions cut 0 bases from V and 2 bases from J, with 12 bases between. CDR3 residues: CAWSVGSGYTDTQYF. In DNA, the CDR3 is TGTGCCTGGAGTGTTGGTAGCGGATACACAGATACGCAGTATTTT.

In this sample, this clonotype turned up once. One base separates it from a far larger clone, so it is likely a read error. This chain uses TRBV6-5 with TRBJ1-6, with D hard to call. Germline V CDR1 and CDR2: MNHEY, SVGAGI. The CDR3 has 12 amino acids. The CDR3 sequence: CVSSEDFSPLHF. The DNA for the CDR3 is TGTGTCAGCAGTGAAGACTTCTCACCCCTCCACTTT.

This chain connects TRBV3-1 to TRBJ2-7; no clear D gene. The CDR3 has 14 residues. The ends were cut back, 0 bases at V and 0 bases at J, with 6 bases in the middle. CDR1 is LGHDT, CDR2 YNNKEL, per germline (reference sequence). DNA of the CDR3: TGTGCCAGCAGCCAAGATCGGCACTCCTACGAGCAGTACTTC. This sequence encodes CASSQDRHSYEQYF.

By sample share, this clonotype is medium-sized. The chain carries TRBV27 and TRBJ1-2, with 9 positions matching TRBD1. J gave up 0 bases and V 5 bases, and 13 bases lay outside the gene matches. This CDR3 contains 18 residues. Per the germline V gene, CDR1 is MNHEY and CDR2 is SMNVEV (reference sequence). CDR3: CASSGTGSKPEANYGYTF. The CDR3 bases are TGTGCCAGCAGTGGGACAGGGTCGAAACCGGAAGCTAACTATGGCTACACCTTC.

This clonotype is medium-sized by share. The J gene is TRBJ2-2, the V gene TRBV28, with 9 bases aligning to TRBD2. The V gene's germline CDR1 is MDHEN and CDR2 SYDVKM. The CDR3 is made up of 17 amino acids. V was clipped by 10 bases and J by 4 bases; unmatched bases: 16. This CDR3 reads CATHPLAGTDFTGELFF. CDR3 in DNA: TGTGCCACGCACCCGCTAGCGGGGACAGATTTCACCGGGGAGCTGTTTTTT.

The chain joins TRBV11-2 to TRBJ1-1, with D maybe TRBD1 (5 bases). Looked up from germline, CDR1 is SGHAT and CDR2 is FQNNGV. The ends were cut back, 7 bases at V and 7 bases at J, with 28 bases in the middle. CDR3 length equals 17 residues. The CDR3 bases are TGTGCCAGCACAAGAGGGGCGAGGGGCAAGTTTCCAGGTGAAGCTTTCTTT. Its translation is CASTRGARGKFPGEAFF.

Of note for this clonotype: This clone may be a read error of a much larger clone one base away. This rearrangement joins TRBV5-1 to TRBJ1-2, with D unclear. CDR3 length equals 18 residues. CDR1 is SGHRS and CDR2 is YFSETQ in the germline V gene. The CDR3 loop is CGSRTSRGSLLSNYGYTF. The CDR3 DNA is TGCGGCAGCCGCACCTCCCGAGGCAGTCTTCTTTCTAACTATGGCTACACCTTC.

This clonotype was recorded at least ten times. The J gene is TRBJ1-1, the V gene TRBV6-2 or TRBV6-3; the D gene is possibly TRBD1 (5 bases). Trimming took off 6 bases at V and 10 bases at J, with 12 bases between the two ends. This CDR3 is built from 11 residues. Germline assignment: CDR1 MNHEY and CDR2 SVGEGT. The CDR3 DNA reads as TGTGCCAGCAGCCGGGGACGGGGAGCTTTCTTT. Encoded protein: CASSRGRGAFF.

In its sample, this clonotype ranks as medium-sized. Compared with germline, one end of the junction differs, possibly owing to a read error. V gene TRBV27 combines with J gene TRBJ1-6; no reliable D call. Germline CDR1 is MNHEY and CDR2 is SMNVEV (reference sequence). The CDR3 contains 15 residues. CDR3 residues: CASSPAGVTNSPLHF. Written as DNA, the CDR3 is TGTGCCAGCAGTCCCGCCGGGGTTACCAATTCGCCCCTCCACTTT.

By sample fraction, this clonotype is large. V usage is TRBV6-5 and J usage is TRBJ1-2, with D perhaps TRBD1 (5 bases). The germline gives CDR1 MNHEY, CDR2 SVGAGI. The CDR3 extends over 15 amino acids. Trimming removed 0 bases from V and 2 bases from J, with 10 bases in between. CDR3 coding DNA: TGTGCCAGCAGTTACTCAGGGACCCTAAACTATGGCTACACCTTC. It encodes CASSYSGTLNYGYTF.

In its sample, this clonotype was seen many times. The J gene is TRBJ2-7, the V gene TRBV20-1, with D possibly matching TRBD2 (5 bases). The germline gives CDR1 DFQATT, CDR2 SNEGSKA (reference sequence). The length of the CDR3 is 13 residues. Trimming left V 5 bases short and J 0 bases short, with 11 bases between. The CDR3 nucleotides read TGCAGTGCTGATAGCGCGAGCTCCTACGAGCAGTACTTC. Its protein product is CSADSASSYEQYF.

About this clonotype itself: A read error likely explains this, since a far larger clone differs by one base. The V gene is TRBV18, the J gene TRBJ2-7; D is unresolved. Trimming took 3 bases from V and 7 from J, leaving 16 bases between them. CDR3 length: 14 residues. Germline V gene sequence: CDR1 KGHSH, CDR2 LQKENI. The CDR3 bases are TGTGCCAGCTCACCGGGGTTAGGTGGAAATGAGCAGTACTTC. Translated: CASSPGLGGNEQYF.

This clonotype is deemed medium-sized. This rearrangement joins TRBV20-1 to TRBJ2-1, with 8 positions matching TRBD2. This CDR3 spans 15 amino acids. Germline assignment: CDR1 DFQATT and CDR2 SNEGSKA (reference sequence). V shed 6 bases and J 7 bases; nucleotides not matched to a gene: 14. The CDR3 nucleotides are TGCAGTGCCCAGACACCTAGCGGGTCCCCTAATGAGCAGTTCTTC. It encodes CSAQTPSGSPNEQFF.

This clonotype was detected only a few times. This chain uses TRBV11-2 with TRBJ1-6; D may be TRBD1 (5 bases). The CDR3 consists of 14 residues. Germline V gene sequence: CDR1 SGHAT, CDR2 FQNNGV. V was pared by 5 bases and J by 10 bases, with 15 bases between. CDR3 nucleotide sequence: TGTGCCAGCAGCCCCAGGGAGATCGGATCACCCCTCCACTTT. Translating it yields CASSPREIGSPLHF. The entire variable domain, with the rest obtained from reference TRBV11-2 and TRBJ1-6, is as follows: EAGVAQSPRYKIIEKRQSVAFWCNPISGHATLYWYQQILGQGPKLLIQFQNNGVVDDSQLPKDRFSAERLKGVDSTLKIQPAKLEDSAVYLCASSPREIGSPLHFGNGTRLTVT.

This clonotype was counted between two and nine times. The V call is TRBV30, the J call TRBJ2-5; D may be TRBD2 (5 bases). Germline CDR1 and CDR2: GTSNPN and SVGIG (reference sequence). Trimming shortened V by 4 bases and J by 5 bases, and 17 bases separated the two germline ends. This CDR3 region has 14 residues. DNA of the CDR3: TGTGCCTGGACCCGTCGGGGAGTCAGGGAGACCCAGTACTTC. Its protein is CAWTRRGVRETQYF.

Remarks on this clonotype: This clone may be a read error of a much larger clone one base away. The J gene is TRBJ2-1, the V gene TRBV14; TRBD2 agrees at 7 bases. Per the germline V gene, CDR1 is SGHDN and CDR2 is FVKESK. The CDR3 consists of 18 residues. Trimming at V came to 0 bases and at J to 10 bases, leaving 18 bases not matched to a gene. The CDR3 loop reads CASSQDLVAGPNWKEQFF. The CDR3 region has the DNA TGTGCCAGCAGCCAAGATTTGGTAGCGGGCCCAAATTGGAAGGAGCAGTTCTTC.

This clonotype came up a few times. The rearrangement uses TRBV6-1 and TRBJ2-7, with unresolved D. Trimming left V 5 bases short and J 5 bases short, with 10 bases between. Germline loops: CDR1 MNHNS, CDR2 SASEGT. The CDR3 is 12 residues long. The CDR3 DNA reads TGTGCCAGCAGTTCCCCGACAAACGAGCAGTACTTC. Translating it yields CASSSPTNEQYF.

By frequency in the sample, this clonotype is medium-sized. This rearrangement joins TRBV7-9 to TRBJ2-1, with TRBD1 matching over 9 bases. V lost 6 bases, J lost 4 bases, and 10 bases stayed unmatched. The germline CDR1 and CDR2 sequences are SEHNR and FQNEAQ (reference sequence). The CDR3 is 16 amino acids. The CDR3 DNA is TGTGCCAGCAGTTCAGGCCGGGACAGGGCGTACAATGAGCAGTTCTTC. It encodes CASSSGRDRAYNEQFF.